Sequencing of this T cell receptor beta chain was carried out in a study of T cell responses to AZD1222 COVID-19 vaccine (dated by TCRdb to the early 2020s). Background for the entire study: Because spike-specific TCR depth and breadth did not differ between the two schedules, AZD1222 recipients who got a second dose at roughly 4 weeks were pooled with those who got a second dose at roughly 12 weeks. TCR sequencing was performed for over 230 trial participants, of whom some 200 were given two doses of AZD1222 and approximately 25 were given two doses of MenACWY control vaccine. Trial participants were enrolled into age subgroups of 18-55, 56-69 and 70-plus years, which contained around 150, 29 and 61 TCR-sequenced participants, respectively.

The CDR3 regions of human TCRbeta chains were subjected to immunosequencing. Per the source publication's procedure: Repertoire TCRs were matched against a reference library of SARS-CoV-2-specific TCRs generated with the MIRA antigen-specificity platform. Breadth meant the fraction of unique TCRs that were SARS-CoV-2-associated, whereas depth meant the fraction of total T cells that were SARS-CoV-2-associated. Each spike-specific TCR was assigned to its reactive spike region and to a CD4 or CD8 class using the MIRA data. Log10-transformed breadth and depth values were compared by one-way ANOVA with Sidak's multiple comparisons tests. TCRdb provides this immuneACCESS table in a form limited to in-frame rearrangements. Some clones are lacking; in checked studies, under half of them reflect an unresolved V gene, and why the rest are absent is not known. The V and J calls and the clone size are those of that table, but D and trimming were determined from the DNA. For this sample the table gives roughly 190,000 clones, of which roughly 93% were detected only once. Nearly 1% of the sample belongs to the ten largest clones.

Summary of the overall study and its limitations: Nearly half of unique spike-specific TCRs reportedly recognized epitopes outside regions mutated in the B.1.351 and B.1.1.7 variants. Because no day 14 peak-response samples were available, repertoires were characterized only after the peak T cell response. The 56-69-year group was small, and its depth increase did not reach significance, likely because of low power. Participants were mostly white British, with more females than males. The authors suggested clonal diversity may have been underestimated. The vaccine-associated CD4 TCRs covered the entire spike protein, and the dominant responses fell in regions 160-218 and 743-854. A significant rise in spike-specific TCR breadth and depth was observed after two AZD1222 doses relative to day 0 and relative to MenACWY recipients. Conclusions about previously exposed vaccinees are limited, since just five or six AZD1222 recipients were seropositive for SARS-CoV-2 at baseline.

Remarks on this clone: Its antigen is currently not known. Mismatch with germline at one junction end may stem from a read error.

The meaning of the sample's time point label: baseline before first vaccination. Vaccinee samples were obtained from the UK trials COV001 and COV002, which included a single-blind randomized controlled phase 2/3 trial of AZD1222 (ChAdOx1 nCoV-19) in healthy adults. Trial participant PBMC samples were collected at day 0 and day 28 after the second dose for TCRbeta chain sequencing. Taken from cysteine to phenylalanine, the CDR3 has 15 residues. CDR3 DNA is the only sequence kept; it has 45 bases, read in frame from the first base. Via the germline V gene (reference sequence), CDR1 is SSHAT and CDR2 FNYEAQ.

The chain employs TRBV7-7 and TRBJ2-5, with TRBD1 tentatively as D gene (5 bases match). This TCR was recovered from an adult in good health. Specimen: peripheral blood, collected on day 0 of AZD1222 vaccination. The DNA is as follows: TGTGCTAGCACCCCGGCAGGGCCCTCCTGGGAGACCCAGTACTTC. It codes for CASTPAGPSWETQYF.